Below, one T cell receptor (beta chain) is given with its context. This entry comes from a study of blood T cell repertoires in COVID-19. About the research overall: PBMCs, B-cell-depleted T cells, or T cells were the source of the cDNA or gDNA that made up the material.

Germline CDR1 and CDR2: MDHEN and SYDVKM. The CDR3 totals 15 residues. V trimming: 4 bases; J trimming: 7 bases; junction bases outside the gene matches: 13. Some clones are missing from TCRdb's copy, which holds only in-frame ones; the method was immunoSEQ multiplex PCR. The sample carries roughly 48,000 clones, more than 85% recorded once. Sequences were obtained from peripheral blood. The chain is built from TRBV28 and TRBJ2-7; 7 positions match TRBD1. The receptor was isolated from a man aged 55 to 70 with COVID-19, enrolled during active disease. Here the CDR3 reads CASSSPPDRMGEQYF. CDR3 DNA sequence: TGTGCCAGCAGTTCCCCGCCGGACAGGATGGGGGAGCAGTACTTC.